This T cell receptor (beta chain) was sequenced during a study of shared clonotypes between healthy human individuals. Method: immunoSEQ multiplex PCR; TCRdb's copy keeps in-frame clones and lacks some. The sample gives about 480,000 clones, 75% to 80% of which show up once; about an eighth is in the top ten. The CDR3 runs to 13 residues. The V end was cut by 5 bases, the J end by 4 bases, with 6 bases between. Germline loops: CDR1 MRHNA, CDR2 SNTAGT. This sequence originates from a woman aged 40 to 55 in good health. Some clones in this sample may be carry-over from other donors' samples. This chain uses TRBV6-4 with TRBJ2-6; no firm D call. The specimen was PBMCs. CDR3 sequence reads: CASSSSGANVLTF. CDR3 sequence (DNA): TGTGCCAGCAGTAGTTCGGGGGCCAACGTCCTGACTTTC.